A selection of T cell receptor beta chains follows, all from one sample in a study of neurological immune-mediated disorders. TCRdb called the 5' RACE reads again in MiXCR, with one record for every CDR3 protein. The sample records about 53,000 distinct CDR3 sequences, roughly 8.8% being singletons. Material: PBMCs. The receptor source for this set is a woman aged 40 to 55 in good health. CDR3s include the opening cysteine and the closing phenylalanine or tryptophan. Fields, in order: V gene, clone size, D gene, J gene, CDR3 protein, CDR3 DNA. A D gene is named only where the DNA matches it firmly. Size tells how often a clone was seen (once, few, many) or the class of an expanded clone, and some rows leave it out.

v_call: TRBV20-1; clone_size: many; d_call: TRBD2; j_call: TRBJ2-3; cdr3_aa: CSAPSLAGFTDTQYF; cdr3_nt: TGCAGTGCCCCCTCCCTAGCGGGGTTCACAGATACGCAGTATTTT
v_call: TRBV18; clone_size: few; d_call: TRBD1; j_call: TRBJ1-4; cdr3_aa: CASKTGDYEKLFF; cdr3_nt: TGTGCCAGCAAGACAGGGGACTATGAAAAACTGTTTTTT
v_call: TRBV12-5; clone_size: many; d_call: TRBD1; j_call: TRBJ1-1; cdr3_aa: CASGPGTGWNTEAFF; cdr3_nt: TGTGCTAGTGGTCCCGGGACAGGCTGGAACACTGAAGCTTTCTTT
v_call: TRBV2; clone_size: many; d_call: .; j_call: TRBJ2-5; cdr3_aa: CASRSEGETQYF; cdr3_nt: TGTGCCAGCAGGTCTGAAGGGGAGACCCAGTACTTC
v_call: TRBV29-1; clone_size: .; d_call: .; j_call: TRBJ2-2; cdr3_aa: CSVHRDGGTGELFF; cdr3_nt: TGCAGCGTTCATCGGGACGGTGGGACCGGGGAGCTGTTTTTT
v_call: TRBV29-1; clone_size: .; d_call: TRBD1; j_call: TRBJ1-1; cdr3_aa: CSVDRGGNTEAFF; cdr3_nt: TGCAGCGTCGACAGGGGGGGGAACACTGAAGCTTTCTTT
v_call: TRBV7-2; clone_size: many; d_call: .; j_call: TRBJ2-1; cdr3_aa: CASSPRTRSGYNEQFF; cdr3_nt: TGTGCCAGCAGCCCTAGGACGCGGAGTGGGTACAATGAGCAGTTCTTC
v_call: TRBV7-2; clone_size: .; d_call: TRBD2; j_call: TRBJ2-3; cdr3_aa: CASSTGLAGGGDTRYF; cdr3_nt: TGTGCCAGCAGCACGGGACTAGCGGGGGGAGGGGATACACGGTATTTT
v_call: TRBV29-1; clone_size: few; d_call: TRBD2; j_call: TRBJ2-3; cdr3_aa: CSVEWREIADTQYF; cdr3_nt: TGCAGCGTTGAGTGGCGGGAGATCGCAGATACGCAGTATTTT
v_call: TRBV24-1; clone_size: .; d_call: TRBD1; j_call: TRBJ2-7; cdr3_aa: CATSGVDRGRGEQYF; cdr3_nt: TGTGCCACCAGTGGGGTCGACAGGGGGCGTGGCGAGCAGTACTTC
v_call: TRBV6-2/TRBV6-3; clone_size: many; d_call: .; j_call: TRBJ2-2; cdr3_aa: CASSYSRGSGTGELFF; cdr3_nt: TGTGCCAGCAGTTATTCGAGAGGTTCGGGCACCGGGGAGCTGTTTTTT
v_call: TRBV4-2; clone_size: many; d_call: .; j_call: TRBJ1-2; cdr3_aa: CASSQDPGQLANYGYTF; cdr3_nt: TGTGCCAGCAGCCAAGATCCTGGGCAGCTAGCTAACTATGGCTACACCTTC
v_call: TRBV29-1; clone_size: .; d_call: TRBD1; j_call: TRBJ1-1; cdr3_aa: CSATTGLNTEAFF; cdr3_nt: TGCAGCGCCACGACAGGGCTGAACACTGAAGCTTTCTTT
v_call: TRBV15; clone_size: many; d_call: .; j_call: TRBJ1-1; cdr3_aa: CATSATFRGGRTEAFF; cdr3_nt: TGTGCCACCAGCGCGACATTCCGTGGTGGGAGAACTGAAGCTTTCTTT
v_call: TRBV3-1; clone_size: .; d_call: TRBD1; j_call: TRBJ2-7; cdr3_aa: CASSRPGQISEQYF; cdr3_nt: TGTGCCAGCAGCCGACCGGGACAGATCTCCGAGCAGTACTTC
v_call: TRBV4-1; clone_size: once; d_call: .; j_call: TRBJ1-5; cdr3_aa: CASSQVPLVGQPQHF; cdr3_nt: TGCGCCAGTAGCCAAGTCCCATTAGTTGGCCAGCCCCAGCATTTT
v_call: TRBV3-1; clone_size: once; d_call: .; j_call: TRBJ2-6; cdr3_aa: CASSQDTSRSGANVLTF; cdr3_nt: TGTGCCAGCAGCCAAGATACGTCGAGGTCTGGGGCCAACGTCCTGACTTTC
v_call: TRBV10-3; clone_size: many; d_call: TRBD1; j_call: TRBJ1-1; cdr3_aa: CAIRTGTEAFF; cdr3_nt: TGTGCCATCAGGACAGGGACTGAAGCTTTCTTT
v_call: TRBV5-1; clone_size: few; d_call: .; j_call: TRBJ1-5; cdr3_aa: CASSFGVSGSNQPQHF; cdr3_nt: TGCGCCAGCAGCTTTGGGGTATCGGGCTCAAATCAGCCCCAGCATTTT
v_call: TRBV3-1; clone_size: few; d_call: .; j_call: TRBJ2-7; cdr3_aa: CASSQGWGYEQYF; cdr3_nt: TGTGCCAGCAGCCAAGGATGGGGCTACGAGCAGTACTTC
v_call: TRBV20-1; clone_size: many; d_call: TRBD2; j_call: TRBJ2-7; cdr3_aa: CSISGGLAGDRWDYEQYF; cdr3_nt: TGCAGTATATCGGGGGGACTAGCGGGAGATAGATGGGACTACGAGCAGTACTTC
v_call: TRBV6-5; clone_size: many; d_call: .; j_call: TRBJ1-1; cdr3_aa: CASSNVPGRPPTEAFF; cdr3_nt: TGTGCCAGCAGTAATGTTCCGGGACGGCCTCCCACTGAAGCTTTCTTT
v_call: TRBV5-1; clone_size: many; d_call: TRBD1; j_call: TRBJ2-5; cdr3_aa: CASSLAGQSQETQYF; cdr3_nt: TGCGCCAGCAGCTTGGCGGGACAGTCTCAAGAGACCCAGTACTTC
v_call: TRBV5-5; clone_size: many; d_call: .; j_call: TRBJ2-7; cdr3_aa: CASSPFAYEQYF; cdr3_nt: TGTGCCAGCAGCCCCTTTGCCTACGAGCAGTACTTC
v_call: TRBV27; clone_size: many; d_call: .; j_call: TRBJ1-2; cdr3_aa: CASSLTVNYGYTF; cdr3_nt: TGTGCCAGCAGTTTGACCGTTAACTATGGCTACACCTTC
v_call: TRBV6-2/TRBV6-3; clone_size: many; d_call: TRBD1; j_call: TRBJ2-7; cdr3_aa: CASTHTRGQGNEQYF; cdr3_nt: TGTGCCAGCACCCACACCAGGGGACAGGGTAACGAGCAGTACTTC
v_call: TRBV10-3; clone_size: many; d_call: .; j_call: TRBJ1-2; cdr3_aa: CAISESGWAPNYGYTF; cdr3_nt: TGTGCCATCAGTGAGTCGGGCTGGGCTCCTAACTATGGCTACACCTTC
v_call: TRBV27; clone_size: many; d_call: .; j_call: TRBJ1-6; cdr3_aa: CASSLNPGGWNSPLHF; cdr3_nt: TGTGCCAGCAGTTTAAATCCGGGAGGTTGGAATTCACCCCTCCACTTT
v_call: TRBV20-1; clone_size: many; d_call: .; j_call: TRBJ2-7; cdr3_aa: CSARGPRSYEQYF; cdr3_nt: TGCAGTGCTAGGGGACCGCGCTCCTACGAGCAGTACTTC
v_call: TRBV4-3; clone_size: few; d_call: .; j_call: TRBJ2-1; cdr3_aa: CASSPALGPSYNEQFF; cdr3_nt: TGCGCCAGCAGCCCGGCTTTAGGTCCTTCCTACAATGAGCAGTTCTTC
v_call: TRBV7-9; clone_size: many; d_call: .; j_call: TRBJ2-3; cdr3_aa: CASSLNGNPYF; cdr3_nt: TGTGCCAGCAGCTTAAACGGGAACCCGTATTTT
v_call: TRBV6-5; clone_size: many; d_call: .; j_call: TRBJ2-7; cdr3_aa: CASSYGGEQYF; cdr3_nt: TGTGCCAGCAGTTACGGGGGTGAGCAGTACTTC
v_call: TRBV9; clone_size: many; d_call: .; j_call: TRBJ2-6; cdr3_aa: CASSVGGGSGRANVLTF; cdr3_nt: TGTGCCAGCAGCGTAGGTGGTGGGTCGGGTCGTGCCAACGTCCTGACTTTC
v_call: TRBV6-1; clone_size: many; d_call: .; j_call: TRBJ1-5; cdr3_aa: CASLLDDQPQHF; cdr3_nt: TGTGCCAGCTTGTTAGACGATCAGCCCCAGCATTTT
v_call: TRBV29-1; clone_size: many; d_call: .; j_call: TRBJ2-1; cdr3_aa: CSVERRGGEQFF; cdr3_nt: TGCAGCGTTGAAAGGAGGGGTGGCGAGCAGTTCTTC